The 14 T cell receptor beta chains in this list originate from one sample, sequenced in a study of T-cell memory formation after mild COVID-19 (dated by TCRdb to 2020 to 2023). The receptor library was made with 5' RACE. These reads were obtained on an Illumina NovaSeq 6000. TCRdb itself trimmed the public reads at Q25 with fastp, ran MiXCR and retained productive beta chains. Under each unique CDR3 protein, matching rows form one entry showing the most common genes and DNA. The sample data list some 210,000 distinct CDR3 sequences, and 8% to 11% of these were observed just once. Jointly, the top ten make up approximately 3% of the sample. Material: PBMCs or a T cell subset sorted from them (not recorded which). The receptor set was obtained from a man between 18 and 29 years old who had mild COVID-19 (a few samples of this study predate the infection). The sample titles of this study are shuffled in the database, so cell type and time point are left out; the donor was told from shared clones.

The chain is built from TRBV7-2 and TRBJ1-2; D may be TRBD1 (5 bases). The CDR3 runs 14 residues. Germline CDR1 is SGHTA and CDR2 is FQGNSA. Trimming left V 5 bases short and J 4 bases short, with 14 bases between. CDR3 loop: CASSPGRGGYGYTF. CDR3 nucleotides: TGTGCCAGCAGCCCAGGGCGGGGGGGCTATGGCTACACCTTC.

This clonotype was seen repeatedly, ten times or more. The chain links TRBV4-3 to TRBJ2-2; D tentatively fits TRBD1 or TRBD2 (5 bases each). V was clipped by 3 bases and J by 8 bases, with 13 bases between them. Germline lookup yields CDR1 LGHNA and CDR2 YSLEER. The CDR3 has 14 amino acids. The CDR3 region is CASSQGDRGGELFF. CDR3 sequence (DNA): TGCGCCAGCAGCCAGGGGGATCGCGGTGGGGAGCTGTTTTTT.

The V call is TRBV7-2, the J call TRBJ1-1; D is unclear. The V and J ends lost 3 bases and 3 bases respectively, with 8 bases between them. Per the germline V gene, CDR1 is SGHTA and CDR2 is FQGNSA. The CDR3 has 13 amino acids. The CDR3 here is CASSFQSDTEAFF. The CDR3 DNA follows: TGTGCCAGCAGCTTTCAGTCGGACACTGAAGCTTTCTTT.

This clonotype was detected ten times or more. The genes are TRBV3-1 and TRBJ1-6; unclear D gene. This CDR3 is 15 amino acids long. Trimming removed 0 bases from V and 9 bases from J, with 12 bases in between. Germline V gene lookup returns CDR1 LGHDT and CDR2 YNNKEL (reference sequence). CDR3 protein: CASSQDPALGSPLHF. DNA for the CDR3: TGTGCCAGCAGCCAAGACCCGGCGTTGGGTTCACCCCTCCACTTT.

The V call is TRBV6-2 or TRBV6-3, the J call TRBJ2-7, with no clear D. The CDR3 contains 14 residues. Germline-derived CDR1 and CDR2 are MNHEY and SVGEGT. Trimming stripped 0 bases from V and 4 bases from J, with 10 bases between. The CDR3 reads CASSYSRYGYEQYF. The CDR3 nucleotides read TGTGCCAGCAGTTACTCCCGATACGGTTACGAGCAGTACTTC.

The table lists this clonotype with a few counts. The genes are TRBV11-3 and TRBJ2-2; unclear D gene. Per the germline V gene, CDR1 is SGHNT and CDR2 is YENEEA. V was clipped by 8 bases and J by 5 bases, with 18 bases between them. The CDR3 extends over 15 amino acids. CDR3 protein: CASEIGSARTGELFF. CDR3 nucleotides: TGTGCCAGCGAGATAGGCTCAGCGAGGACCGGGGAGCTGTTTTTT.

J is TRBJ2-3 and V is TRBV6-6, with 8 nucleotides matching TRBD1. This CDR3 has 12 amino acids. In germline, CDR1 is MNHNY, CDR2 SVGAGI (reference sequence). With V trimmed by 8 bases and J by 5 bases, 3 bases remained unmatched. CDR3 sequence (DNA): TGTGCCAGCGGACAGGGCCAAGATACGCAGTATTTT. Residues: CASGQGQDTQYF.

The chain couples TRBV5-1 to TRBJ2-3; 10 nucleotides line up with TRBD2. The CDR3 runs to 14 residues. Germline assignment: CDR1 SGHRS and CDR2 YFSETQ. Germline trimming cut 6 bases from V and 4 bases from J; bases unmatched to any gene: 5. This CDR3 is CASTRTSGADTQYF. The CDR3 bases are TGCGCCAGCACCAGGACTAGCGGCGCAGATACGCAGTATTTT.

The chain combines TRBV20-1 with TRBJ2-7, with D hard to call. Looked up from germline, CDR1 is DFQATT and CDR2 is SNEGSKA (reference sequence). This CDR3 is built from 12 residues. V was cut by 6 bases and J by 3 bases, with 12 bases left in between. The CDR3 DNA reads TGCAGTGCCTCCGGTATTCGCTACGAGCAGTACTTC. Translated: CSASGIRYEQYF.

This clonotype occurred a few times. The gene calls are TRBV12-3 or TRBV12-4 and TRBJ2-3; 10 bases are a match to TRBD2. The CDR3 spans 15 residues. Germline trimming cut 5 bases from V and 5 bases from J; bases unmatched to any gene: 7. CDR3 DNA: TGTGCCAGCAGTGCTAGCGGGGGCTCGGGAGATACGCAGTATTTT. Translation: CASSASGGSGDTQYF.

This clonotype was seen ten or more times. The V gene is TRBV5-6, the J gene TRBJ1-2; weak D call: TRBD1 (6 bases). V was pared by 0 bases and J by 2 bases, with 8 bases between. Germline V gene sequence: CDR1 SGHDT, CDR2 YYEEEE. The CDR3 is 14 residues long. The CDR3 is CASSLVQGNYGYTF. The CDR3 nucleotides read TGTGCCAGCAGCTTGGTCCAGGGGAACTATGGCTACACCTTC. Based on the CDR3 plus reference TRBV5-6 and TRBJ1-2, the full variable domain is DAGVTQSPTHLIKTRGQQVTLRCSPKSGHDTVSWYQQALGQGPQFIFQYYEEEERQRGNFPDRFSGHQFPNYSSELNVNALLLGDSALYLCASSLVQGNYGYTFGSGTRLTVV.

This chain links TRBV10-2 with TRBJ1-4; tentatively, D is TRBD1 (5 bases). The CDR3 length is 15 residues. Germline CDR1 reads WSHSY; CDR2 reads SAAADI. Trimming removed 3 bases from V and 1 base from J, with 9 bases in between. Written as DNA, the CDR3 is TGCGCCAGCAGTGATTGGGGCAGAACTAATGAAAAACTGTTTTTT. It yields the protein CASSDWGRTNEKLFF.

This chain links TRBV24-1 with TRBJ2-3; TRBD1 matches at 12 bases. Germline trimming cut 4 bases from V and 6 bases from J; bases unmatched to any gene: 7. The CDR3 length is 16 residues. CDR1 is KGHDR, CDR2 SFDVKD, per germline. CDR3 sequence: CATSEHGTGGLDTQYF. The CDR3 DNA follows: TGTGCCACCAGTGAGCATGGGACAGGGGGCCTGGATACGCAGTATTTT.

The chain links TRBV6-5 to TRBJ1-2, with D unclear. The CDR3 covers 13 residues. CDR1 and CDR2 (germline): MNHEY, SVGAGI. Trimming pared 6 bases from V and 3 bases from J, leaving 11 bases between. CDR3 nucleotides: TGTGCCAGCAGCCCTCGAAGGGACTATGGCTACACCTTC. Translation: CASSPRRDYGYTF.